This T cell receptor beta chain was captured by sequencing in a study of blood T cell repertoires in COVID-19. Study-wide context: COVID-19 samples from acute and convalescent phases originated in the United States, Italy and Spain.

Trimming removed 4 bases from V and 0 bases from J, with 12 bases in between. This CDR3 contains 15 residues. The germline CDR1 and CDR2 sequences are MGHRA and YSYEKL. Authors' processing steps: Reference gene primer amplification gave estimated nucleated cell counts. Repertoires were generated with immunoSEQ multiplex PCR, while TCRdb's copy carries only in-frame clones and drops some. V and J calls plus clone size are reproduced from that table; the DNA served to infer D and trimming. In the table there are approximately 12,000 clones, around nine tenths of which are singletons. V usage is TRBV4-1 and J usage is TRBJ1-1; D unresolved. The source of this sequence is a man in his 70s with active COVID-19. The sequenced material came from peripheral blood. The CDR3 protein is CASSPAGGLNTEAFF. CDR3 nucleotide sequence: TGCGCCAGCAGCCCAGCCGGAGGGTTGAACACTGAAGCTTTCTTT.